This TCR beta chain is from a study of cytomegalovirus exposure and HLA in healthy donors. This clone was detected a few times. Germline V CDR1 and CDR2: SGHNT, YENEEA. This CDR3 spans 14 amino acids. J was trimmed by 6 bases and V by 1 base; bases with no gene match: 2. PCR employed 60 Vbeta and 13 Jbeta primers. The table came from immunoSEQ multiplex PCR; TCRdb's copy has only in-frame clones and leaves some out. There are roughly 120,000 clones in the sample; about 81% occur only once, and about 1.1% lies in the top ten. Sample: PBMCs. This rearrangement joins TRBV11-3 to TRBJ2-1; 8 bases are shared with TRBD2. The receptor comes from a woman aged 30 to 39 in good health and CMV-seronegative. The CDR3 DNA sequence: TGTGCCAGCAGCTTAGCGGGAGGGCCCAATGAGCAGTTCTTC. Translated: CASSLAGGPNEQFF.